The clone carrying this TCR beta chain was recorded a few times. Its antigen is not known. This sample was included in a study of cytomegalovirus exposure and HLA in healthy donors. The CDR3 is 16 amino acids. Germline V gene data show CDR1 as MDHEN and CDR2 as SYDVKM. V was clipped by 3 bases and J by 5 bases; unmatched bases: 4. Study observations and caveats: An analysis was carried out at a later point. It showed that HLA-associated TCR beta chains were more clonally expanded than equally common non-associated chains.

Vbeta (60) and Jbeta (13) primers were used in the PCR. TCRdb's table, derived via immunoSEQ multiplex PCR, lists solely in-frame clones and lacks some. The profile shows around 150,000 clones, around 73% of them singletons. Whereas donors were nominally healthy upon sampling, unrecorded immune exposures were probable. Sequencing used PBMCs. The receptor's source is a male donor in good health and CMV-seronegative. The genes are TRBV28 and TRBJ2-3; 14 bases agree with TRBD2. The CDR3 DNA sequence: TGTGCCAGCAGTTTGACTAGCGGGAGGGGTGGAGATACGCAGTATTTT. Its translation is CASSLTSGRGGDTQYF.